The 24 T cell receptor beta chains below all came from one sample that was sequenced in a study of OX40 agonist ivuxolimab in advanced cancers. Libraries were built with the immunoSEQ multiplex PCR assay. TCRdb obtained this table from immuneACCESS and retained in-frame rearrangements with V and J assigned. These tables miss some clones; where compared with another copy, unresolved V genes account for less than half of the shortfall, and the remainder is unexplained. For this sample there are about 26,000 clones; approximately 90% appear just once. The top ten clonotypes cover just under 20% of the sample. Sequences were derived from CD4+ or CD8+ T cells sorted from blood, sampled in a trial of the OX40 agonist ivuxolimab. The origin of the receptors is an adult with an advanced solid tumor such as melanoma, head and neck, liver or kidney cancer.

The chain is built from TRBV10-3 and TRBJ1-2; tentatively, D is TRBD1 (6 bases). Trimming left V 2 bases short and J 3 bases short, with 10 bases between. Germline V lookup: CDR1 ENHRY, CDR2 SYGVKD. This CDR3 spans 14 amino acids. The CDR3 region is CAISEPDRYYGYTF. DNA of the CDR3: TGTGCCATCAGTGAGCCGGACAGATACTATGGCTACACCTTC.

DNA for the CDR3: TGTGCCAGCAGCCCGGTGAAGGGACAGAAGATCTATGGCTACACCTTC. As protein: CASSPVKGQKIYGYTF. V and J are TRBV5-6 and TRBJ1-2; 7 nucleotides agree with TRBD1. CDR1 and CDR2 from the germline V gene are SGHDT and YYEEEE. The CDR3 is made up of 16 amino acids. The trim removed 4 bases at V and 4 bases at J, leaving 13 bases unmatched. The full variable domain, with the rest looked up from reference TRBV5-6 and TRBJ1-2, is DAGVTQSPTHLIKTRGQQVTLRCSPKSGHDTVSWYQQALGQGPQFIFQYYEEEERQRGNFPDRFSGHQFPNYSSELNVNALLLGDSALYLCASSPVKGQKIYGYTFGSGTRLTVV.

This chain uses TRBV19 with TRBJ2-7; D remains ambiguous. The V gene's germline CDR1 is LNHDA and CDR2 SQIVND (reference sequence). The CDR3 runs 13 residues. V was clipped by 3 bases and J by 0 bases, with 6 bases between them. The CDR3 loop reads CASSMAISYEQYF. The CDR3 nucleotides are TGTGCCAGTAGTATGGCGATCTCCTACGAGCAGTACTTC.

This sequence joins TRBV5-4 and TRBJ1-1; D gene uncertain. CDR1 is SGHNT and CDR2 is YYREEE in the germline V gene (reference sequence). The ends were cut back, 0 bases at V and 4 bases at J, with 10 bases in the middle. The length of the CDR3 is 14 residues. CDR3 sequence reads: CASSLDQMGTEAFF. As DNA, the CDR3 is TGTGCCAGCAGCTTGGACCAGATGGGCACTGAAGCTTTCTTT.

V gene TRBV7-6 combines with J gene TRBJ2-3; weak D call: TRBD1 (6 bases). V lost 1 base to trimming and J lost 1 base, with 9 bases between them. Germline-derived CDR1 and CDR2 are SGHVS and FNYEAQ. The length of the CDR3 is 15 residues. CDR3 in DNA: TGTGCCAGCAGCTTAGGAGCAGGGGGCACAGATACGCAGTATTTT. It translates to CASSLGAGGTDTQYF.

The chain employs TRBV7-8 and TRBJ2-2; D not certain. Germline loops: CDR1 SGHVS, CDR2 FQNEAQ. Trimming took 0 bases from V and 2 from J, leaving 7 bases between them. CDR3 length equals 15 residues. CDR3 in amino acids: CASSLAPGNTGELFF. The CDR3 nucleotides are TGTGCCAGCAGCTTAGCGCCCGGCAACACCGGGGAGCTGTTTTTT.

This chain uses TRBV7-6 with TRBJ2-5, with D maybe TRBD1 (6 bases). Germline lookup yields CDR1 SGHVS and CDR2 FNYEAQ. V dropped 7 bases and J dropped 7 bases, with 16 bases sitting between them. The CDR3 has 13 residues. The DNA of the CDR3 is TGTGCCAGCACCCCTCCAGGGGTGTGGACCCAGTACTTC. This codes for CASTPPGVWTQYF.

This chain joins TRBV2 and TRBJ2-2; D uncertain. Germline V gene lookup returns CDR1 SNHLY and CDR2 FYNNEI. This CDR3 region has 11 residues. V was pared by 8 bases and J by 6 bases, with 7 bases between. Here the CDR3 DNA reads TGTGCCAGCTCAAAGTCCGGGGAGCTGTTTTTT. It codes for CASSKSGELFF.

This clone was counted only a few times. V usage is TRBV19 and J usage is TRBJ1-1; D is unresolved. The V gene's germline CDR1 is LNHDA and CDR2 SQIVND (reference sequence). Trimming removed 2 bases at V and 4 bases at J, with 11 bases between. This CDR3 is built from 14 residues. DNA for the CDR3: TGTGCCAGTAGTATACGGGGAAGTGGCACTGAAGCTTTCTTT. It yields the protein CASSIRGSGTEAFF.

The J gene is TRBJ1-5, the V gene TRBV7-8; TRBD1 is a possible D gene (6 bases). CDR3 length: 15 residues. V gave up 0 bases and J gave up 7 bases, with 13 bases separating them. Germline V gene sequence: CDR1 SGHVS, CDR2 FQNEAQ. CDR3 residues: CASSLANGGDQPQHF. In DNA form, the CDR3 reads TGTGCCAGCAGCTTAGCGAACGGGGGCGACCAGCCCCAGCATTTT.

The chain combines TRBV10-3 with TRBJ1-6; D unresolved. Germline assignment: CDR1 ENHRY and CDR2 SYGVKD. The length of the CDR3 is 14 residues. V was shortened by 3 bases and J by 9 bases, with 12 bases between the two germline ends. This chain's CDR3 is CAISETQGSSPLHF. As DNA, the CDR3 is TGTGCCATCAGTGAAACCCAAGGAAGTTCACCCCTCCACTTT.

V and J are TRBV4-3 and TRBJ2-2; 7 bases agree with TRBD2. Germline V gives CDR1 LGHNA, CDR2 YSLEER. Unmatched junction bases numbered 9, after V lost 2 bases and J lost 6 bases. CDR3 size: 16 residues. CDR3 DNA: TGCGCCAGCAGCCAAATGAGCGGGGTAAGGGCCGGGGAGCTGTTTTTT. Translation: CASSQMSGVRAGELFF.

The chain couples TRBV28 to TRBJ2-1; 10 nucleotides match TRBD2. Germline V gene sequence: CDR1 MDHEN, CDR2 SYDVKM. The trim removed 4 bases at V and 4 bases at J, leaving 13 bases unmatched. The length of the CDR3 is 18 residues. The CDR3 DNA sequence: TGTGCCAGCAGTTCCCCATTACTCCGGACTAGCGGATACAATGAGCAGTTCTTC. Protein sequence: CASSSPLLRTSGYNEQFF. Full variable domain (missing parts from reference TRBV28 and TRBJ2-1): DVKVTQSSRYLVKRTGEKVFLECVQDMDHENMFWYRQDPGLGLRLIYFSYDVKMKEKGDIPEGYSVSREKKERFSLILESASTNQTSMYLCASSSPLLRTSGYNEQFFGPGTRLTVL.

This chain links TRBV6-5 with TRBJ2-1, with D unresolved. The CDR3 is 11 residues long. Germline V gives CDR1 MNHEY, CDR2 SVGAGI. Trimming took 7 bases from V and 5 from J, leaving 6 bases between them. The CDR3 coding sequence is TGTGCCAGCACTCTCAACAATGAGCAGTTCTTC. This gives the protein CASTLNNEQFF.

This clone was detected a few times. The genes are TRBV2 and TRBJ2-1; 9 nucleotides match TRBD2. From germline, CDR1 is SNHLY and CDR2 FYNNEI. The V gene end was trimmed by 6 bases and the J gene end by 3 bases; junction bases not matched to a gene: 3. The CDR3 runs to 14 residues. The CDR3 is CASRSGRLYNEQFF. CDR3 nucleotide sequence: TGTGCCAGCAGGAGCGGGAGGCTCTACAATGAGCAGTTCTTC.

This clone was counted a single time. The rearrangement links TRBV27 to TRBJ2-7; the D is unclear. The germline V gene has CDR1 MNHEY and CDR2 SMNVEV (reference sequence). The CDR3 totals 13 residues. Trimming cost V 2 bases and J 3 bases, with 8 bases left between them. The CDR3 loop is CASSLSGVYEQYF. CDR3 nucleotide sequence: TGTGCCAGCAGTTTAAGTGGGGTCTACGAGCAGTACTTC.

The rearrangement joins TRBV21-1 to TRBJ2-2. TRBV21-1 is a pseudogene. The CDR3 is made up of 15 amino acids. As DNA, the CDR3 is TGTGCCAGACCGTCGGGCAGACAAAACACCGGGGAGCTGTTTTTT. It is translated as CARPSGRQNTGELFF.

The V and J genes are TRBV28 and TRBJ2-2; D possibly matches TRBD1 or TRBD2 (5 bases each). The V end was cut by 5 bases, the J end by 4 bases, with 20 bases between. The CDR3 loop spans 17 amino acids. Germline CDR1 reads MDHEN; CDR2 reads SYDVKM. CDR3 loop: CASSPRGQGSLTGELFF. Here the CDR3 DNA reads TGTGCCAGCAGTCCTCGAGGGCAGGGCAGCCTCACCGGGGAGCTGTTTTTT.

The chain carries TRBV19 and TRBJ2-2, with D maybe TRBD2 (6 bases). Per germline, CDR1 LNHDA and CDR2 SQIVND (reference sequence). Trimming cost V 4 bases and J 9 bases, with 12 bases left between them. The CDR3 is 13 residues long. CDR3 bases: TGTGCCAGTAGTAAATCGACTAGTAGGGAGCTGTTTTTT. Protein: CASSKSTSRELFF.

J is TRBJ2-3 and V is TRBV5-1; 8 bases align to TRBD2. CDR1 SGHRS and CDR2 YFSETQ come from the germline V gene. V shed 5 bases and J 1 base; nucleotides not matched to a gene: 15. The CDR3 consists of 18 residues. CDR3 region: CASSPRGLAGGGTDTQYF. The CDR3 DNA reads TGCGCCAGCAGTCCAAGAGGGCTAGCGGGCGGAGGCACAGATACGCAGTATTTT.

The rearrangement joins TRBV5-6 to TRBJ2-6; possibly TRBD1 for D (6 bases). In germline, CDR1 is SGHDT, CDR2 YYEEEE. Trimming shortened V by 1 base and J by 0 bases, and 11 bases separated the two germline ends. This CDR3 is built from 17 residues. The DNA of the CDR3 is TGTGCCAGCAGCTTGATAAAGGGGGACTCTGGGGCCAACGTCCTGACTTTC. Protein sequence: CASSLIKGDSGANVLTF. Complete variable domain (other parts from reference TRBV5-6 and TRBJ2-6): DAGVTQSPTHLIKTRGQQVTLRCSPKSGHDTVSWYQQALGQGPQFIFQYYEEEERQRGNFPDRFSGHQFPNYSSELNVNALLLGDSALYLCASSLIKGDSGANVLTFGAGSRLTVL.

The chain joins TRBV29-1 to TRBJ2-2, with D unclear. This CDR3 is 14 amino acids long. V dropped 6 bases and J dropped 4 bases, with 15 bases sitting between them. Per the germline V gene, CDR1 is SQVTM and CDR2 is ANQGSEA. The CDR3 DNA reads TGCAGCGTGGTGGCACCCGTGGGCACCGGGGAGCTGTTTTTT. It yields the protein CSVVAPVGTGELFF.

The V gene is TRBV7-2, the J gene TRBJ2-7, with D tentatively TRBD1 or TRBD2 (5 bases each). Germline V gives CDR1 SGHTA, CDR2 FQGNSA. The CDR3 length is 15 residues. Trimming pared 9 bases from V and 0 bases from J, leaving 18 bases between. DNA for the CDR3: TGTGCCAGTTGCCCTGCGCTCGGGACCTCCTACGAGCAGTACTTC. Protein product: CASCPALGTSYEQYF.

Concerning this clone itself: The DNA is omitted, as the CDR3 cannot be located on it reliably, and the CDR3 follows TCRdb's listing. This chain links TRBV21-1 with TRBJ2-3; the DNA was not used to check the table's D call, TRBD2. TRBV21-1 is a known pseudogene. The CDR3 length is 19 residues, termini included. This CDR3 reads CASSKVGLGSGRWADTQYF.